This T cell receptor (beta chain) was profiled in a study of Graves' ophthalmopathy and Graves' hyperthyroidism. Study observations and caveats: Blood shared most expanded thyroid clonotypes above 0.001 frequency. Ophthalmopathy versus stable hyperthyroidism: 13-signature model gave 87.88% sensitivity, 80% to 84% specificity.

Patients in the hyperthyroidism group, adults aged 18 to 65, were newly diagnosed, under 2 months' duration. RNA transcripts were the template, and TCR beta CDR3 regions were amplified from them. In the first round, RT-PCR was carried out with HTBI primers, and a multiplex PCR formed the second round. TCRdb fed the multiplex PCR reads into MiXCR, producing one record per CDR3 protein. Of about 600,000 distinct CDR3 sequences detected, 35% to 45% appear once; the ten largest clones hold approximately 4.1%. Of note for this clonotype: The antigen is unknown.

From germline, CDR1 is MNHEY and CDR2 SMNVEV (reference sequence). This CDR3 is built from 13 residues. V was trimmed by 9 bases and J by 4 bases, leaving 16 bases between them. The source is an adult man with Graves' hyperthyroidism. Source material: peripheral blood or thyroid tissue (not recorded which). This chain connects TRBV27 to TRBJ2-7; possibly TRBD2 for D (5 bases). The CDR3: CASAWTPLYEQYF. The CDR3 nucleotides are TGTGCCAGTGCTTGGACTCCTTTATACGAGCAGTACTTC.